A single sample gave rise to the 15 T cell receptor beta chains below, sequenced in a study of cytomegalovirus exposure and HLA in healthy donors. Primers: 60 Vbeta forward and 13 Jbeta reverse. Profiled with immunoSEQ multiplex PCR; TCRdb holds only in-frame clones, not every one. The sample records 150,000 to 200,000 clones, roughly 8.7% being singletons. Sequences were obtained from PBMCs. These receptors originate from a woman aged 25 to 39 in good health and CMV-seropositive.

This clone was counted a few times. The chain employs TRBV4-2 and TRBJ2-3; TRBD2 aligns across 9 bases. The end of the DNA is better explained by TRBJ2-1, so the J call may be wrong. The CDR3 extends over 21 amino acids. CDR1 is LGHNA, CDR2 YNFKEQ, per germline. The CDR3 DNA follows: TGTGCCAGCAGCCAAGAACCCCTGGTGATAGCGGGAGCCTCCATAGCCAATGAGCAGTTCTTC. Translating it yields CASSQEPLVIAGASIANEQFF.

This clone was seen a few times. The rearrangement joins TRBV5-1 to TRBJ2-5; 8 nucleotides align to TRBD1. The V gene end was trimmed by 2 bases and the J gene end by 2 bases; junction bases not matched to a gene: 2. The CDR3 totals 14 residues. Germline V CDR1 and CDR2: SGHRS, YFSETQ. This chain's CDR3 is CASSFGQGQETQYF. The DNA for the CDR3 is TGCGCCAGCAGCTTCGGACAGGGACAAGAGACCCAGTACTTC. Filled out from reference TRBV5-1 and TRBJ2-5, the complete variable domain reads KAGVTQTPRYLIKTRGQQVTLSCSPISGHRSVSWYQQTPGQGLQFLFEYFSETQRNKGNFPGRFSGRQFSNSRSEMNVSTLELGDSALYLCASSFGQGQETQYFGPGTRLLVL.

In this sample, this clone turned up a few times. The V and J genes are TRBV5-4 and TRBJ2-2; 7 nucleotides agree with TRBD2. CDR3 length: 15 residues. The V gene end was trimmed by 4 bases and the J gene end by 6 bases; junction bases not matched to a gene: 9. CDR1 and CDR2 from the germline V gene are SGHNT and YYREEE (reference sequence). As DNA, the CDR3 is TGTGCCAGCAGCCGATTAGGACTAGTCCCCGGGGAGCTGTTTTTT. This sequence encodes CASSRLGLVPGELFF. The full variable domain, its missing parts supplied by reference TRBV5-4 and TRBJ2-2, is ETGVTQSPTHLIKTRGQQVTLRCSSQSGHNTVSWYQQALGQGPQFIFQYYREEENGRGNFPPRFSGLQFPNYSSELNVNALELDDSALYLCASSRLGLVPGELFFGEGSRLTVL.

This clone has more than one count but fewer than ten. CDR3 bases: TGTGCCAGCAGTGGGACTCCCGGCGCCTACGAGCAGTACTTC. Translating gives CASSGTPGAYEQYF. The chain combines TRBV25-1 with TRBJ2-7; possible D gene TRBD2, 5 bases. Germline V lookup: CDR1 MGHDK, CDR2 SYGVNS. The germline V and J ends were trimmed by 4 bases and 2 bases, with 12 bases remaining between them. This CDR3 comprises 14 residues.

This clone appeared a few times. The chain has TRBV29-1 and TRBJ1-1; TRBD1 is a possible D gene (6 bases). This CDR3 comprises 16 residues. V was clipped by 6 bases and J by 1 base, with 21 bases between them. Germline-derived CDR1 and CDR2 are SQVTM and ANQGSEA. In DNA form, the CDR3 reads TGCAGCGTGGCTTCTACATACAGGGCGGGGAACACTGAAGCTTTCTTT. It is translated as CSVASTYRAGNTEAFF.

The genes are TRBV10-3 and TRBJ1-1; the D gene is possibly TRBD1 (6 bases). This CDR3 spans 13 amino acids. Per germline, CDR1 ENHRY and CDR2 SYGVKD. The V gene lost 7 bases and the J gene lost 3 bases, with 12 bases spanning the gap. CDR3 nucleotides: TGTGCCATCACTACAGGGATAGACACTGAAGCTTTCTTT. Its protein product is CAITTGIDTEAFF.

A few counts support this clone. CDR3 loop: CASSEVPGISTDTQYF. As DNA, the CDR3 is TGTGCCAGCAGTGAAGTGCCCGGGATCAGCACAGATACGCAGTATTTT. This sequence joins TRBV25-1 and TRBJ2-3; a weak D match, TRBD2 (5 bases). Between the trimmed V and J ends, which lost 2 bases and 0 bases, there was a span of 12 bases. The CDR3 loop spans 16 amino acids. The germline gives CDR1 MGHDK, CDR2 SYGVNS. The full variable domain, its missing parts supplied by reference TRBV25-1 and TRBJ2-3, is EADIYQTPRYLVIGTGKKITLECSQTMGHDKMYWYQQDPGMELHLIHYSYGVNSTEKGDLSSESTVSRIRTEHFPLTLESARPSHTSQYLCASSEVPGISTDTQYFGPGTRLTVL.

The chain joins TRBV7-2 to TRBJ2-7; TRBD2 matches at 14 bases. The CDR3 is 15 residues long. V was clipped by 5 bases and J by 6 bases; unmatched bases: 6. From germline, CDR1 is SGHTA and CDR2 FQGNSA. CDR3 sequence: CASSTGLAGDREQYF. The CDR3 DNA reads as TGTGCCAGCAGCACGGGACTAGCGGGAGATCGCGAGCAGTACTTC.

The chain employs TRBV18 and TRBJ2-2; possible D gene TRBD1, 6 bases. Per the germline V gene, CDR1 is KGHSH and CDR2 is LQKENI. The CDR3 extends over 15 amino acids. Trimming pared 6 bases from V and 5 bases from J, leaving 16 bases between. The CDR3 spells CASSPGQPRTGELFF. As DNA, the CDR3 is TGTGCCAGCTCTCCAGGACAGCCGCGGACCGGGGAGCTGTTTTTT.

This clone was counted only a few times. The chain combines TRBV30 with TRBJ2-7, with 7 bases that match TRBD1. The CDR3 has 15 residues. V shed 0 bases, J shed 7 bases, and the junction held 12 bases outside the gene matches. Germline CDR1 is GTSNPN and CDR2 is SVGIG (reference sequence). DNA of the CDR3: TGTGCCTGGAGTGTACAAGGGGGCTTGCTTAGGGAGCAGTACTTC. Translating gives CAWSVQGGLLREQYF.

This clone was detected only once. J is TRBJ2-7 and V is TRBV14; 15 nucleotides align to TRBD2. This CDR3 has 17 residues. J was trimmed by 1 base and V by 5 bases; bases with no gene match: 6. From germline, CDR1 is SGHDN and CDR2 FVKESK. CDR3 residues: CASSSRTSGRDSYEQYF. Here the CDR3 DNA reads TGTGCCAGCAGCTCACGGACTAGCGGGAGGGATTCCTACGAGCAGTACTTC.

There are a few counts of this clone. The chain is built from TRBV18 and TRBJ2-2, with D maybe TRBD2 (5 bases). In germline, CDR1 is KGHSH, CDR2 LQKENI. V was pared by 1 base and J by 4 bases, with 13 bases between. The CDR3 is 16 residues long. This CDR3 is CASSPQTGAGTGELFF. In nucleotides, the CDR3 is TGTGCCAGCTCACCACAGACGGGCGCGGGCACCGGGGAGCTGTTTTTT. Variable domain in full (rest from reference TRBV18 and TRBJ2-2): NAGVMQNPRHLVRRRGQEARLRCSPMKGHSHVYWYRQLPEEGLKFMVYLQKENIIDESGMPKERFSAEFPKEGPSILRIQQVVRGDSAAYFCASSPQTGAGTGELFFGEGSRLTVL.

This chain links TRBV9 with TRBJ2-1, with 7 positions matching TRBD2. V gave up 0 bases and J gave up 12 bases; unmatched junction bases: 6. The CDR3 totals 13 residues. CDR1 SGDLS and CDR2 YYNGEE come from the germline V gene. The CDR3 region is CASSVEVAGLQFF. The CDR3 DNA reads as TGTGCCAGCAGCGTAGAGGTAGCGGGCTTGCAGTTCTTC.

This clone has more than one count but fewer than ten. This chain uses TRBV5-6 with TRBJ2-7; TRBD1 is a possible D gene (5 bases). The V gene's germline CDR1 is SGHDT and CDR2 YYEEEE. The CDR3 consists of 14 residues. V lost 1 base, J lost 6 bases, and 14 bases lay in between. The DNA of the CDR3 is TGTGCCAGCAGCTTGTCAGGGATCAATGGCGAGCAGTACTTC. Its protein is CASSLSGINGEQYF.

In its sample, this clone was seen a few times. CDR3 amino acids: CNFLWAPVRYF. The CDR3 bases are TGCAACTTTCTCTGGGCACCGGTTAGGTATTTT. This chain uses TRBV20-1 with TRBJ1-3; D is ambiguous. Germline values: CDR1 DFQATT, CDR2 SNEGSKA (reference sequence). CDR3 length: 11 residues.